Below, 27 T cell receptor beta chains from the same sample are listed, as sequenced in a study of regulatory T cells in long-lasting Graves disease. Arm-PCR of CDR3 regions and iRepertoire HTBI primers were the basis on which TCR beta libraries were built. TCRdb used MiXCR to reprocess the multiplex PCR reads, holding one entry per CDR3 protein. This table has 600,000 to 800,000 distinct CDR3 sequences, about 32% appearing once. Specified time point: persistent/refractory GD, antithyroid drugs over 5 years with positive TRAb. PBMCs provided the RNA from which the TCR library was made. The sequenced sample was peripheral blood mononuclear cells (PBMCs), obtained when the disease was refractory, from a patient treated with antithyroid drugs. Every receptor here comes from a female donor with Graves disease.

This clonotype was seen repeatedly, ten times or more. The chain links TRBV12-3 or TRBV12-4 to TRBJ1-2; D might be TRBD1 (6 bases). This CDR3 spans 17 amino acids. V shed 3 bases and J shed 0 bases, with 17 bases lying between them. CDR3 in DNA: TGTGCCAGCAGTTTTGCGGGACACCTCCTCGCTAACTATGGCTACACCTTC. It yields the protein CASSFAGHLLANYGYTF.

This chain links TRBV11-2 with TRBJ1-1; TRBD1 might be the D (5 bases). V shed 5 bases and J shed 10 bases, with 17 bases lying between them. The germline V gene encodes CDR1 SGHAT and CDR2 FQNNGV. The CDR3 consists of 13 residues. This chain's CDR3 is CASSRDRELRAFF. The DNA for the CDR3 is TGTGCCAGCAGCAGAGACAGAGAGCTACGAGCTTTCTTT.

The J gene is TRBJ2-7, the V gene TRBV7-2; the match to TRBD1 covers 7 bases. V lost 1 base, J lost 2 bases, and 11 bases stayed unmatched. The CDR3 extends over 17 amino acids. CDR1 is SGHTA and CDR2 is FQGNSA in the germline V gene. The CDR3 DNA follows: TGTGCCAGCAGCTTAGTGGGCAGGGGGTATGCACCCTACGAGCAGTACTTC. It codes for CASSLVGRGYAPYEQYF.

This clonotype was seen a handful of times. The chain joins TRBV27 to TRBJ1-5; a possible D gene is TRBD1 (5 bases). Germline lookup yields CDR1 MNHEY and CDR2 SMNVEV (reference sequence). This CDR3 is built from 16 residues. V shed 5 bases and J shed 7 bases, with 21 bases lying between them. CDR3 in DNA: TGTGCCAGCAGTCCACGAACGGCGGGGGGGTTGCAGCCCCAGCATTTT. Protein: CASSPRTAGGLQPQHF.

CDR3 sequence: CASSLARDSTRAFF. CDR3 DNA: TGTGCCAGCAGCTTAGCGCGTGACAGCACCCGAGCTTTCTTT. The J gene is TRBJ1-1, the V gene TRBV7-9, with a possible D match to TRBD1 (5 bases). The V gene lost 0 bases and the J gene lost 10 bases, with 15 bases spanning the gap. The CDR3 has 14 amino acids. Germline loops: CDR1 SEHNR, CDR2 FQNEAQ (reference sequence).

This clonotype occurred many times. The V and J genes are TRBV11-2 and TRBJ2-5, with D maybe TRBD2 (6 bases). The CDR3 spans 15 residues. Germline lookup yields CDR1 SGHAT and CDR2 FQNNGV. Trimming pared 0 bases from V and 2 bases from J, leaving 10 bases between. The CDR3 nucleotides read TGTGCCAGCAGCTTAGATGGACTACATCAAGAGACCCAGTACTTC. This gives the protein CASSLDGLHQETQYF.

The CDR3 coding sequence is TGTGCCAGCAGCAGGGGACAGGCGAACGTATACTACGAGCAGTACTTC. Translation gives CASSRGQANVYYEQYF. This sequence joins TRBV7-9 and TRBJ2-7, with 8 bases aligning to TRBD1. Germline-derived CDR1 and CDR2 are SEHNR and FQNEAQ (reference sequence). Trimming cost V 5 bases and J 3 bases; bases outside gene matches: 12. The CDR3 runs 16 residues.

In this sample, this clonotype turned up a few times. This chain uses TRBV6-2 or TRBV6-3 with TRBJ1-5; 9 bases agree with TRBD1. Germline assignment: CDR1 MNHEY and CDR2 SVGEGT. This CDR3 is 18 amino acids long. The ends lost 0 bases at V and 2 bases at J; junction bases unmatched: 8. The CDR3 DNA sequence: TGTGCCAGCAGTTACTCGACCGGGACAGGGATCGGCAATCAGCCCCAGCATTTT. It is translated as CASSYSTGTGIGNQPQHF.

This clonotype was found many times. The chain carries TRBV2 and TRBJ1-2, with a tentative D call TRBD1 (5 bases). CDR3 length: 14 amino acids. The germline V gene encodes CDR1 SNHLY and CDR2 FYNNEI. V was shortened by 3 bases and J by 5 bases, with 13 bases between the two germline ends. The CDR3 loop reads CASSDQGSGYGYTF. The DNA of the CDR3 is TGTGCCAGCAGTGACCAGGGTTCGGGTTATGGCTACACCTTC. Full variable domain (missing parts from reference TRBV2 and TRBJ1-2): EPEVTQTPSHQVTQMGQEVILRCVPISNHLYFYWYRQILGQKVEFLVSFYNNEISEKSEIFDDQFSVERPDGSNFTLKIRSTKLEDSAMYFCASSDQGSGYGYTFGSGTRLTVV.

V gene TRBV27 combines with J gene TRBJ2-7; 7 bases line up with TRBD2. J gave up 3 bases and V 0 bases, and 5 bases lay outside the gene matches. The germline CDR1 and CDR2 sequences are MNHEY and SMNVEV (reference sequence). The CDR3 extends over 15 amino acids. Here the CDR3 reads CASSLSQRGDYEQYF. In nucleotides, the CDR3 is TGTGCCAGCAGTTTATCCCAGCGGGGCGACTACGAGCAGTACTTC.

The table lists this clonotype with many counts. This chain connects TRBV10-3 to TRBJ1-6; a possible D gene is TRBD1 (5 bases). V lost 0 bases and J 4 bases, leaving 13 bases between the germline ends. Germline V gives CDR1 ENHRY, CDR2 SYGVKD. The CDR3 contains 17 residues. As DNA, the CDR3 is TGTGCCATCAGTGAGTCGGGTGGGGGGAGATATAATTCACCCCTCCACTTT. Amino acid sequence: CAISESGGGRYNSPLHF.

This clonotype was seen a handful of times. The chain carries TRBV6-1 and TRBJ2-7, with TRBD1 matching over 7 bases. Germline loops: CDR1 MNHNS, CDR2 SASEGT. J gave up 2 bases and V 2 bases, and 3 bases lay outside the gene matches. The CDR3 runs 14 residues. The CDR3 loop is CASSEQTGAYEQYF. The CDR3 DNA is TGTGCCAGCAGTGAACAAACAGGGGCCTACGAGCAGTACTTC.

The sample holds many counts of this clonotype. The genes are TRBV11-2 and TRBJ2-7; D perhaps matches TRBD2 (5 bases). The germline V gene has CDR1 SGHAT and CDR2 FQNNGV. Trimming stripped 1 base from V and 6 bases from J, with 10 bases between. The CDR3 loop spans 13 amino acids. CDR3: CASSLAPGIEQYF. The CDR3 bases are TGTGCCAGCAGCTTAGCTCCCGGGATCGAGCAGTACTTC.

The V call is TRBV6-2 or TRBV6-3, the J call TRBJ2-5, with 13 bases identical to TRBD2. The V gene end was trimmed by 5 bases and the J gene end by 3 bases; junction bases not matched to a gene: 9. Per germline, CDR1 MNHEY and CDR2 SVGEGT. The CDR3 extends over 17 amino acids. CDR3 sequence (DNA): TGTGCCAGCAGTCACACTAGCGGGAGGGCCTGGGAAGAGACCCAGTACTTC. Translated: CASSHTSGRAWEETQYF.

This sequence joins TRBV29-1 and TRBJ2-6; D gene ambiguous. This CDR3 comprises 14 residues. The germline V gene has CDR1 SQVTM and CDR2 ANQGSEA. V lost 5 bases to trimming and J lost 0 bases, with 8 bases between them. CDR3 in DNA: TGCAGCGTTCCCGAGAGCTCTGGGGCCAACGTCCTGACTTTC. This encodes CSVPESSGANVLTF.

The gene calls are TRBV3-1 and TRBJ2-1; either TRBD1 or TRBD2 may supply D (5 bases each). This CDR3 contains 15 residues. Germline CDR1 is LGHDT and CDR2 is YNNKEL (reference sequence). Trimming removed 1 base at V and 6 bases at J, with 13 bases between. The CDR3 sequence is CASSQVLGTPNEQFF. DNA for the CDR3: TGTGCCAGCAGCCAAGTTCTCGGGACCCCCAATGAGCAGTTCTTC.

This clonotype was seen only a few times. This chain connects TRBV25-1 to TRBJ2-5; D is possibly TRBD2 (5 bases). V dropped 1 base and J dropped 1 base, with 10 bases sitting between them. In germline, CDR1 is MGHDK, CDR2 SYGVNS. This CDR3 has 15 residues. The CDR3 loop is CASSEFGGVQETQYF. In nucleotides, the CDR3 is TGTGCCAGCAGTGAATTTGGAGGAGTCCAAGAGACCCAGTACTTC.

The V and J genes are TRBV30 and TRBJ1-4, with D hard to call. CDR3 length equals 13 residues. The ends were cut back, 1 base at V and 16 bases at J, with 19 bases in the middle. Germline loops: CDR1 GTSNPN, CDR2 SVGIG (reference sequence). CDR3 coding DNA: TGTGCCTGGAGTGGGGAACAGTCGCTCTCGTCGTTTTTT. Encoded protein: CAWSGEQSLSSFF.

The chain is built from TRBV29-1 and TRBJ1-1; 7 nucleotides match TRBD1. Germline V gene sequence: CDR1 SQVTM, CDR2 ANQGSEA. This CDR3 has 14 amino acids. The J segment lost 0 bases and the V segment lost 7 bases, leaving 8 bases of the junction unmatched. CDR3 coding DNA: TGCAGCGCCGCCCAGGGGGGGATGAACACTGAAGCTTTCTTT. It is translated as CSAAQGGMNTEAFF.

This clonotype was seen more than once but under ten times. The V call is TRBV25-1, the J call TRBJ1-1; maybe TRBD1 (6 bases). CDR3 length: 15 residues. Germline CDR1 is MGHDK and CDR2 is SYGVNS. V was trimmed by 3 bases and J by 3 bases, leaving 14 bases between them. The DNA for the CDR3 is TGTGCCAGCAGTGATACAGGGAGCCCCTACACTGAAGCTTTCTTT. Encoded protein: CASSDTGSPYTEAFF.

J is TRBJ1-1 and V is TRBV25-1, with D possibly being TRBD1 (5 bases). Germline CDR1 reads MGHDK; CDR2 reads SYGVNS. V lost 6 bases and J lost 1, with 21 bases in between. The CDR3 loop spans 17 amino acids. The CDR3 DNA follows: TGTGCCAGCAGGAACCCTTGGGAGGAGGGGCAGAACACTGAAGCTTTCTTT. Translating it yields CASRNPWEEGQNTEAFF.

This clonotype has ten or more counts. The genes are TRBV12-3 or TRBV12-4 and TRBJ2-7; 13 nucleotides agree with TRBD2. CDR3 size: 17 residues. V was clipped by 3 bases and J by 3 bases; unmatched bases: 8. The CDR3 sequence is CASSFGTSGTEGYEQYF. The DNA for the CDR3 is TGTGCCAGCAGTTTCGGGACTAGCGGGACAGAAGGCTACGAGCAGTACTTC.

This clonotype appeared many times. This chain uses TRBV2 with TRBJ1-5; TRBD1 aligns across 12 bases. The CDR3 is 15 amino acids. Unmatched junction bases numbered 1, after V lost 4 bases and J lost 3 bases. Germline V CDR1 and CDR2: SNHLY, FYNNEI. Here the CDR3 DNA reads TGTGCCAGCAGTGGGGACAGGGGGCTCAATCAGCCCCAGCATTTT. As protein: CASSGDRGLNQPQHF.

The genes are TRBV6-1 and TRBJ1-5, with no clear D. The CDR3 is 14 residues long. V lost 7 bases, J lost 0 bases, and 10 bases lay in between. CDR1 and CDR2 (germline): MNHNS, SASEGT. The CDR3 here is CASKRVSSNQPQHF. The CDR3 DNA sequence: TGTGCCAGCAAGAGGGTATCTAGCAATCAGCCCCAGCATTTT.

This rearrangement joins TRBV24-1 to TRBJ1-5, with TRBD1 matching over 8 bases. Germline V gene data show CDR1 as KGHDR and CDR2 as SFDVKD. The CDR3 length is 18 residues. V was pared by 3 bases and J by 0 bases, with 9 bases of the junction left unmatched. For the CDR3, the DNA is TGTGCCACCAGTGATCCCCGGGACAGGTCTTATAGCAATCAGCCCCAGCATTTT. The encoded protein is CATSDPRDRSYSNQPQHF.

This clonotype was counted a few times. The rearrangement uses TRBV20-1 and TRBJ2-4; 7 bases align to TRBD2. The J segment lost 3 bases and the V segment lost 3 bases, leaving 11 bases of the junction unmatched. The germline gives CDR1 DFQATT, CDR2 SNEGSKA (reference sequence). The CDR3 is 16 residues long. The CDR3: CSASSGGWGLKNIQYF. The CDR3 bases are TGCAGTGCTAGTTCGGGGGGTTGGGGACTCAAAAACATTCAGTACTTC.

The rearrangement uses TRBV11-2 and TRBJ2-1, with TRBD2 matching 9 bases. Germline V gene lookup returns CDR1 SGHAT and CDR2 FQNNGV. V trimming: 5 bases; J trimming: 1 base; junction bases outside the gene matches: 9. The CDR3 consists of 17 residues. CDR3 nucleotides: TGTGCCAGCAGCATGTACGGAAGCGGGAGGTCCTACAATGAGCAGTTCTTC. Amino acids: CASSMYGSGRSYNEQFF.